What follows is one T cell receptor beta chain and its context. The sample is drawn from a study of blood T cell repertoires in COVID-19. The overall study: Both acute and convalescent COVID-19 samples were obtained from the United States, Italy and Spain.

Germline V gene lookup returns CDR1 LNHDA and CDR2 SQIVND (reference sequence). V shed 3 bases and J shed 2 bases, with 8 bases lying between them. The CDR3 runs 14 residues. Profiled with immunoSEQ multiplex PCR; TCRdb holds only in-frame clones, not every one. The data contain fewer than 80,000 clones, around 89% of them seen just once; the ten biggest clones take up more than 4.5%. Input material: peripheral blood. This chain joins TRBV19 and TRBJ1-3; unclear D gene. The origin of this receptor is a man aged 45-65 years with acute or convalescent COVID-19. CDR3 amino acids: CASSIHKTGNTIYF. The CDR3 DNA reads as TGTGCCAGTAGTATCCACAAGACTGGAAACACCATATATTTT.